The 27 T cell receptor beta chains given below trace back to one sample, sequenced in a study of T cell responses to AZD1222 COVID-19 vaccine. Produced via immunoSEQ multiplex PCR; TCRdb's table is partial and in-frame only. Of about 83,000 clones in the sample, 80% to 90% were seen once. The sample in question was peripheral blood, obtained 28 days after the second AZD1222 dose. These TCRs come from an adult who received the AZD1222 COVID-19 vaccine.

This clone was seen only once. The chain combines TRBV7-2 with TRBJ1-5; tentatively, D is TRBD1 (5 bases). Germline V gives CDR1 SGHTA, CDR2 FQGNSA. The CDR3 has 15 residues. Trimming cost V 5 bases and J 3 bases, with 14 bases left between them. The CDR3 bases are TGTGCCAGCAGCCGCCGGACGGGGGACAATCAGCCCCAGCATTTT. Protein product: CASSRRTGDNQPQHF.

This sequence joins TRBV15 and TRBJ2-1; D ambiguous. The V and J ends lost 9 bases and 4 bases respectively, with 10 bases between them. The germline V gene encodes CDR1 LNHNV and CDR2 YYDKDF (reference sequence). The CDR3 is 12 amino acids. CDR3 sequence reads: CATSVGYNEQFF. The DNA for the CDR3 is TGTGCCACATCCGTCGGGTACAATGAGCAGTTCTTC. Supplemented by reference TRBV15 and TRBJ2-1, the full variable domain reads DAMVIQNPRYQVTQFGKPVTLSCSQTLNHNVMYWYQQKSSQAPKLLFHYYDKDFNNEADTPDNFQSRRPNTSFCFLDIRSPGLGDTAMYLCATSVGYNEQFFGPGTRLTVL.

The CDR3 sequence is CAAAGEENSPLHF. For the CDR3, the DNA is TGTGCAGCAGCAGGGGAGGAGAATTCACCCCTCCACTTT. V usage is TRBV2 and J usage is TRBJ1-6, with a weak D call TRBD1 (6 bases). The CDR3 length is 13 residues. Germline loops: CDR1 SNHLY, CDR2 FYNNEI.

CDR3 loop: CASSLRIGNSPLHF. Written as DNA, the CDR3 is TGTGCCAGCAGTCTTAGGATCGGGAATTCACCCCTCCACTTT. J is TRBJ1-6 and V is TRBV2; D unresolved. The CDR3 contains 14 residues. Per germline, CDR1 SNHLY and CDR2 FYNNEI. Trimming left V 5 bases short and J 7 bases short, with 12 bases between.

The chain recombines TRBV7-9 with TRBJ1-6, with D perhaps matching TRBD1 (5 bases). Between the trimmed V and J ends, which lost 6 bases and 7 bases, there was a span of 16 bases. In germline, CDR1 is SEHNR, CDR2 FQNEAQ (reference sequence). This CDR3 has 15 amino acids. This CDR3 reads CASRRGGQGNSPLHF. CDR3 DNA sequence: TGTGCCAGCAGAAGAGGAGGGCAGGGCAATTCACCCCTCCACTTT.

The V and J genes are TRBV28 and TRBJ2-7, with D tentatively TRBD1 or TRBD2 (6 bases each). The length of the CDR3 is 13 residues. Deletions cut 7 bases from V and 2 bases from J, with 12 bases between. From germline, CDR1 is MDHEN and CDR2 SYDVKM. As DNA, the CDR3 is TGTGCCAGCAAAGGGGGGCAGCCCTACGAGCAGTACTTC. Its protein is CASKGGQPYEQYF. Filled out from reference TRBV28 and TRBJ2-7, the complete variable domain reads DVKVTQSSRYLVKRTGEKVFLECVQDMDHENMFWYRQDPGLGLRLIYFSYDVKMKEKGDIPEGYSVSREKKERFSLILESASTNQTSMYLCASKGGQPYEQYFGPGTRLTVT.

This clone appeared many times. V and J are TRBV18 and TRBJ2-5, with 9 positions matching TRBD1. The CDR3 sequence is 16 residues long. V shed 3 bases, J shed 3 bases, and the junction held 8 bases outside the gene matches. Looked up from germline, CDR1 is KGHSH and CDR2 is LQKENI. Written as DNA, the CDR3 is TGTGCCAGCTCACCCTTCCGGACAGGGGAGGAAGAGACCCAGTACTTC. Protein sequence: CASSPFRTGEEETQYF.

The chain links TRBV4-3 to TRBJ1-1; D is unresolved. Germline loops: CDR1 LGHNA, CDR2 YSLEER. The CDR3 has 13 residues. The V end lost 3 bases, the J end lost 1 base, and 6 bases lay between the germline ends. CDR3 protein: CASSQWGNTEAFF. CDR3 nucleotides: TGCGCCAGCAGCCAGTGGGGGAACACTGAAGCTTTCTTT.

A few counts support this clone. The chain combines TRBV28 with TRBJ1-1; 8 nucleotides align to TRBD1. CDR1 and CDR2 from the germline V gene are MDHEN and SYDVKM. The CDR3 is 15 residues long. Trimming removed 7 bases from V and 3 bases from J; junction bases left unmatched: 10. This CDR3 is CASTGQGILYTEAFF. CDR3 coding DNA: TGTGCCAGCACCGGACAGGGAATTCTTTACACTGAAGCTTTCTTT.

This clone has just one count. V and J are TRBV6-1 and TRBJ2-7; the D is unclear. The V end lost 1 base, the J end lost 0 bases, and 7 bases lay between the germline ends. Looked up from germline, CDR1 is MNHNS and CDR2 is SASEGT. The CDR3 covers 14 residues. The CDR3 DNA follows: TGTGCCAGCAGTGAAGGGACCCTCTCCTACGAGCAGTACTTC. The encoded protein is CASSEGTLSYEQYF.

This chain links TRBV4-2 with TRBJ2-5; 9 nucleotides align to TRBD1. In germline, CDR1 is LGHNA, CDR2 YNFKEQ. V dropped 5 bases and J dropped 2; count of bases not matched to a gene: 9. The CDR3 has 16 amino acids. The CDR3 sequence is CASSRSTDRGQETQYF. The CDR3 DNA reads as TGTGCCAGCAGCAGATCGACGGACAGGGGTCAAGAGACCCAGTACTTC.

This chain connects TRBV5-1 to TRBJ1-4, with a possible D match to TRBD1 (5 bases). CDR3 length: 15 residues. V lost 0 bases and J 5 bases, leaving 11 bases between the germline ends. CDR1 and CDR2 (germline): SGHRS, YFSETQ. CDR3 coding DNA: TGCGCCAGCAGCTTGGCCGGGGGACCGAATGAAAAACTGTTTTTT. This translates into CASSLAGGPNEKLFF.

The chain recombines TRBV4-1 with TRBJ1-1; no firm D call. The V end lost 1 base, the J end lost 6 bases, and 18 bases lay between the germline ends. The CDR3 totals 16 residues. CDR1 and CDR2 (germline): MGHRA, YSYEKL. The CDR3 sequence: CASSQGVQPGRAEAFF. In DNA, the CDR3 is TGCGCCAGCAGCCAAGGAGTTCAACCGGGTCGGGCTGAAGCTTTCTTT.

This chain links TRBV7-9 with TRBJ2-1; TRBD1 or TRBD2 may be the D gene (5 bases each). V was cut by 4 bases and J by 0 bases, with 10 bases left in between. The CDR3 consists of 15 residues. In germline, CDR1 is SEHNR, CDR2 FQNEAQ (reference sequence). CDR3 sequence (DNA): TGTGCCAGCAGCTGGGGGTTCAGCTCCTACAATGAGCAGTTCTTC. It specifies CASSWGFSSYNEQFF.

This chain connects TRBV15 to TRBJ2-2, with a weak D call TRBD1 (5 bases). The V end lost 0 bases, the J end lost 7 bases, and 15 bases lay between the germline ends. This CDR3 spans 16 amino acids. The germline V gene encodes CDR1 LNHNV and CDR2 YYDKDF (reference sequence). CDR3 nucleotide sequence: TGTGCCACCAGCAGAGATTCCAGGGCGGTACACGGGGAGCTGTTTTTT. Translating gives CATSRDSRAVHGELFF.

The chain joins TRBV24-1 to TRBJ1-1, with D possibly TRBD1 on 6 matching bases. The germline V gene has CDR1 KGHDR and CDR2 SFDVKD. Trimming stripped 4 bases from V and 4 bases from J, with 12 bases between. CDR3 length: 14 amino acids. CDR3 region: CATSEGGGVTEAFF. The CDR3 nucleotides are TGTGCCACCAGTGAGGGTGGGGGCGTCACTGAAGCTTTCTTT.

This sequence joins TRBV27 and TRBJ1-2, with 11 bases lining up with TRBD1. V was clipped by 2 bases and J by 8 bases; unmatched bases: 10. This CDR3 spans 16 amino acids. Germline V lookup: CDR1 MNHEY, CDR2 SMNVEV (reference sequence). CDR3 sequence (DNA): TGTGCCAGCAGTTTAGCCACACCGGACAGGGGGCGCGGCTACACCTTC. Translated, it gives CASSLATPDRGRGYTF.

This chain uses TRBV7-9 with TRBJ1-6; D may be TRBD1 (6 bases). Germline V gene sequence: CDR1 SEHNR, CDR2 FQNEAQ (reference sequence). V gave up 5 bases and J gave up 2 bases, with 10 bases separating them. CDR3 length: 15 amino acids. The CDR3 nucleotides read TGTGCCAGCAGCAACCGGGACACCTATAATTCACCCCTCCACTTT. It codes for CASSNRDTYNSPLHF.

The V gene is TRBV28, the J gene TRBJ2-3; a weak D match, TRBD2 (7 bases). This CDR3 comprises 15 residues. V lost 9 bases, J lost 6 bases, and 22 bases lay in between. The germline gives CDR1 MDHEN, CDR2 SYDVKM. The CDR3, as DNA: TGTGCCAGTAGGGGGGGCGGGAGAGCTGCCGATACGCAGTATTTT. Translating it yields CASRGGGRAADTQYF.

The chain recombines TRBV3-1 (or the pseudogene TRBV3-2) with TRBJ2-1; the D gene is possibly TRBD2 (6 bases). This CDR3 contains 12 residues. V lost 1 base, J lost 8 bases, and 6 bases lay in between. CDR1 LGHDT and CDR2 YNNKEL come from the germline V gene (reference sequence). The CDR3 DNA is TGTGCCAGCAGCCAAGGGAGGGATGAGCAGTTCTTC. Translating it yields CASSQGRDEQFF.

DNA of the CDR3: TGTGCCAGCAGTTTAAGGGACTTCCCGGAGACCCAGTACTTC. Amino acids: CASSLRDFPETQYF. The V and J genes are TRBV27 and TRBJ2-5; D may be TRBD2 (6 bases). Germline values: CDR1 MNHEY, CDR2 SMNVEV (reference sequence). The CDR3 spans 14 residues. Trimming stripped 2 bases from V and 5 bases from J, with 12 bases between.

The chain joins TRBV5-1 to TRBJ2-3; D is tentatively TRBD1 or TRBD2 (6 bases each). V was cut by 4 bases and J by 3 bases, with 21 bases left in between. The V gene's germline CDR1 is SGHRS and CDR2 YFSETQ. CDR3 length equals 17 residues. CDR3 protein: CASSGGGLSTGTDTQYF. The CDR3 region has the DNA TGCGCCAGCAGCGGAGGGGGACTTTCCACGGGGACAGATACGCAGTATTTT.

This clone was seen just once. The chain combines TRBV6-2 or TRBV6-3 with TRBJ1-4; 10 nucleotides line up with TRBD1. Per the germline V gene, CDR1 is MNHEY and CDR2 is SVGEGT. CDR3 size: 14 residues. The ends lost 5 bases at V and 7 bases at J; junction bases unmatched: 4. The CDR3 region is CASSAGTGVEKLFF. Here the CDR3 DNA reads TGTGCCAGCAGTGCCGGGACAGGGGTTGAAAAACTGTTTTTT.

The V and J genes are TRBV5-4 and TRBJ2-5; the D gene is possibly TRBD1 (6 bases). CDR1 is SGHNT and CDR2 is YYREEE in the germline V gene (reference sequence). Trimming took 2 bases from V and 3 from J, leaving 11 bases between them. The CDR3 is 14 amino acids. The CDR3 DNA is TGTGCCAGCAGCTTCCCAGGGGAAGAAGAGACCCAGTACTTC. This codes for CASSFPGEEETQYF.

The V and J genes are TRBV7-2 and TRBJ2-5, with 7 nucleotides matching TRBD2. Germline V gives CDR1 SGHTA, CDR2 FQGNSA. This CDR3 is built from 14 residues. The J segment lost 5 bases and the V segment lost 0 bases, leaving 3 bases of the junction unmatched. The CDR3, as DNA: TGTGCCAGCAGCTTAGCCCCAGCGGGGGAGACCCAGTACTTC. Its protein product is CASSLAPAGETQYF.

The J gene is TRBJ1-2, the V gene TRBV29-1, with D perhaps matching TRBD1 (5 bases). CDR1 is SQVTM and CDR2 is ANQGSEA in the germline V gene. The CDR3 length is 11 residues. V was pared by 8 bases and J by 7 bases, with 14 bases between. CDR3 sequence reads: CSTSTGSGYTF. The CDR3 nucleotides are TGCAGCACCTCAACAGGCTCTGGCTACACCTTC.

The genes are TRBV5-1 and TRBJ1-1; the D is unclear. Deletions cut 3 bases from V and 7 bases from J, with 10 bases between. This CDR3 comprises 12 residues. The germline V gene encodes CDR1 SGHRS and CDR2 YFSETQ. The CDR3 DNA follows: TGCGCCAGCAGCTCCCGTCACAGTGAAGCTTTCTTT. This sequence encodes CASSSRHSEAFF.